Detailed here is one T cell receptor (beta chain). This entry belongs to a study of memory CD4+ T cells and cytomegalovirus serostatus. With 4 bases removed from V and 7 bases from J, the gap between germline ends came to 11 bases. The length of the CDR3 is 13 residues. Germline V CDR1 and CDR2: SEHNR, FQNEAQ (reference sequence). The sort gate was single viable CD3+CD4+CD8-CD45RO+ cells for memory CD4+ T cells. Positive selection with CD4 microbeads enriched total CD4+ T cells. Sequencing used immunoSEQ multiplex PCR; TCRdb keeps in-frame clones, though not all of them. The repertoire has about 82,000 clones, 65% to 85% of them found once; the top ten carry about 0.72%.

The V and J genes are TRBV7-9 and TRBJ1-5; the D gene is possibly TRBD1 (6 bases). The sequence was obtained from an adult in good health and CMV-seronegative. Specimen: memory CD4+ T cells from blood. In nucleotides, the CDR3 is TGTGCCAGCAGCTCAGGGGTTAGGCAGCCCCAGCATTTT. This sequence encodes CASSSGVRQPQHF.